This entry features one T cell receptor beta chain sequence. The CDR3 runs 16 residues. The V segment lost 0 bases and the J segment 6 bases; nucleotides outside the gene matches: 12. Germline V gene sequence: CDR1 SGHNT, CDR2 YYREEE (reference sequence). TCRdb's copy holds only in-frame clones and misses some; the assay was immunoSEQ multiplex PCR. This table holds roughly 2,500,000 clones, roughly 93% found once. These data come from a study of shared clonotypes between healthy human individuals. The J gene is TRBJ2-7, the V gene TRBV5-4, with 7 bases that match TRBD2. The specimen was naive CD4+ T cells from PBMCs. The subset denotes: CD45RA+ positively selected. This TCR was recovered from a man between 18 and 29 years old in good health. Some clones in this sample may be carry-over from other donors' samples. Written as DNA, the CDR3 is TGTGCCAGCAGCTTGGCCGTAGCGGGCAGAGGTCGCGAGCAGTACTTC. Its translation: CASSLAVAGRGREQYF.